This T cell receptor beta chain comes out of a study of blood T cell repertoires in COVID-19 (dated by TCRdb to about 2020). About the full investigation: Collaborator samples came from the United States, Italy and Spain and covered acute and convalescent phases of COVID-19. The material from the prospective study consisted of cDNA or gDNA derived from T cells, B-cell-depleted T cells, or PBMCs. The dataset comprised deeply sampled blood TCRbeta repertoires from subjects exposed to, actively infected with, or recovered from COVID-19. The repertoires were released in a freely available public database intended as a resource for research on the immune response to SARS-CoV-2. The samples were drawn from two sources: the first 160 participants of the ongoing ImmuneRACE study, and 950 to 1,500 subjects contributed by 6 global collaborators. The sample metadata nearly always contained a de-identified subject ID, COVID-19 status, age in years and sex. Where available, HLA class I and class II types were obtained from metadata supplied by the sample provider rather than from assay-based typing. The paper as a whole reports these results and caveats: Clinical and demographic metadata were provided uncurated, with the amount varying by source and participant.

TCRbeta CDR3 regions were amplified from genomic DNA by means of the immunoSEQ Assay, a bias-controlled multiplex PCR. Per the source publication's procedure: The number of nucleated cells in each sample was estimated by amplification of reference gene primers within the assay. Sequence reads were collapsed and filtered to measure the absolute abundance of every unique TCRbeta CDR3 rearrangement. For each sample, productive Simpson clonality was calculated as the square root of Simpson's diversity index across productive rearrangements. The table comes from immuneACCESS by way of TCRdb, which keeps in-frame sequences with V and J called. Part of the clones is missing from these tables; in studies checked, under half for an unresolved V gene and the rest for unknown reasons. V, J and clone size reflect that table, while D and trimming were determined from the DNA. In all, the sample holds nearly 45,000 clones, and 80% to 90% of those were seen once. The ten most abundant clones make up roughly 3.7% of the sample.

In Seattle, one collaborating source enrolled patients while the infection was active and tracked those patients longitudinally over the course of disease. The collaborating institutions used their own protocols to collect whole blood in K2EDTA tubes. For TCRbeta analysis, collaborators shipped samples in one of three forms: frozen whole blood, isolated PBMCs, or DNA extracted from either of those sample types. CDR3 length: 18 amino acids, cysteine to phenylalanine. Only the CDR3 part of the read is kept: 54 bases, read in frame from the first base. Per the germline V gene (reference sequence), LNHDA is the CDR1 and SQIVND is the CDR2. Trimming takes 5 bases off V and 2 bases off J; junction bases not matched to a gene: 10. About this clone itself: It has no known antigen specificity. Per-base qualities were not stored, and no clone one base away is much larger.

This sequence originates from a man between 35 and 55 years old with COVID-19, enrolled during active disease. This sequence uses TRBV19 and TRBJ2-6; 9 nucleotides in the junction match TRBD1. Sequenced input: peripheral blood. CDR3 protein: CASSSSGTGHPGANVLTF. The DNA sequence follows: TGTGCCAGTAGTTCCTCCGGGACAGGGCATCCTGGGGCCAACGTCCTGACTTTC. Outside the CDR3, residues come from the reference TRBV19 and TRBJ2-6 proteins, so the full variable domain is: DGGITQSPKYLFRKEGQNVTLSCEQNLNHDAMYWYRQDPGQGLRLIYYSQIVNDFQKGDIAEGYSVSREKKESFPLTVTSAQKNPTAFYLCASSSSGTGHPGANVLTFGAGSRLTVL.